This T cell receptor beta chain was identified in a study of post-analysis software for immune sequencing data. Study-wide background: In terms of disease course, relapsing-remitting, secondary progressive and progressive-relapsing multiple sclerosis were included. Study-level points and caveats: Roughly five TRBV segments, including TRBV5-6, TRBV5-1 and TRBV20-1, were more frequent in patients than controls. Multiple sclerosis was associated with a significant reduction in normalized Chao1 diversity relative to controls. By F measure, samples from a shared preparation batch strongly co-clustered.

About this clonotype: Its target is unknown.

Prepared libraries of TCR beta cDNA carried unique molecular identifiers. Roughly 0.5 million cDNA molecules were obtained from about 0.98 to 11 million T cells. TCRdb used MiXCR to reprocess the PCR reads, holding one entry per CDR3 protein. Among about 540,000 distinct CDR3 sequences listed, around 36% were seen once. The CDR3 loop spans 16 amino acids. Germline CDR1 MNHEY, CDR2 SVGAGI. The junction had 8 bases not matched to a gene; V was cut back by 5 bases and J by 2 bases. What was sequenced was blood. This rearrangement joins TRBV6-5 to TRBJ2-5; 10 bases match TRBD2. The sequence was obtained from a girl aged 2-17 years with multiple sclerosis. The CDR3 protein is CASSPQSTSGQETQYF. DNA of the CDR3: TGTGCCAGCAGTCCCCAATCGACTAGCGGGCAAGAGACCCAGTACTTC.